This TCR beta chain was observed in a study of T cell repertoires in cytomegalovirus infection (dated by TCRdb to about 2019). The study in broad terms: The HLA type of each donor mattered for the analysis, because public TCR beta signatures pointed to carriage of CMV infection along with the matching HLA type. The research as a whole found: In the ex vivo response, HLA-C-restricted CMV-specific TCR beta clonotypes were dominant, and in two of eight donors the single most frequent clonotype came from this HLA-C-restricted group. Carriers of CMV infection plus the relevant HLA type were discriminated by the cumulative frequency of public TCR beta family members in the study cohort and in an independent roughly 370-donor cohort.

The reads were generated on an Illumina HiSeq 1500. Using fastp at Q25 and MiXCR, TCRdb reprocessed the public reads and kept productive beta chains. Each CDR3 protein gets just one entry, which takes the most common genes and DNA from the rows behind it. This sample has about 530,000 distinct CDR3 sequences in its table, and about 26% of those were observed once. Roughly 13% of the sample goes to the ten largest clones. A remark on this clonotype: The target of this receptor is not known. Nothing much larger sits one base from this clone, and base qualities are not available.

Source material: PBMCs. This TCR was recovered from a human donor in good health (CMV status not recorded). Some clones in this sample may be carry-over from other donors' samples.

The nucleotide sequence is given as TGCAGCGCCACCCTAAGGACTAGCGGGAGCACCGGGGAGCTGTTTTTT. Its coded protein is CSATLRTSGSTGELFF. The chain is made from TRBV29-1 and TRBJ2-2; TRBD2 aligns with 13 central bases. The CDR3 spans 16 residues, from the cysteine through the phenylalanine. Just the 48-base CDR3 DNA is kept, in frame starting at base 1. The junction shows trimming of 7 bases on V and 4 bases on J, and the gene matches do not reach 9 bases of it. CDR1 and CDR2 are read off the germline V gene as SQVTM and ANQGSEA.